These 21 T cell receptor beta chains were sequenced from one sample in a study of shared clonotypes between healthy human individuals. Only in-frame clones appear in the TCRdb table, and some are missing; sequencing was by immunoSEQ multiplex PCR. The sample lists about 450,000 clones, more than 75% occurring once. What was sequenced was PBMCs. The receptor source for this set is a woman aged 40-49 years in good health. Some clones in this sample may be carry-over from other donors' samples.

With respect to this clone: The likely explanation is a read error, given a far larger clone one base away. V gene TRBV2 combines with J gene TRBJ2-7, with TRBD1 matching 7 bases. Trimming at V came to 5 bases and at J to 3 bases, leaving 1 base not matched to a gene. Per germline, CDR1 SNHLY and CDR2 FYNNEI. The CDR3 runs to 12 residues. In nucleotides, the CDR3 is TGTGCCAGCAGTCGACAGGGCTACGAGCAGTACTTC. This gives the protein CASSRQGYEQYF.

With regard to this clone: Relative to the germline gene, one junction end is altered; a read error may explain this. The chain couples TRBV6-5 to TRBJ2-2, with D perhaps TRBD2 (5 bases). Looked up from germline, CDR1 is MNHEY and CDR2 is SVGAGI. This CDR3 comprises 14 residues. The CDR3, as DNA: TGTGCCGGCAGCGGATCACGGAACACCGGGGAGCTGTTTTTT. It translates to CAGSGSRNTGELFF.

V and J are TRBV9 and TRBJ2-5; D gene ambiguous. Germline lookup yields CDR1 SGDLS and CDR2 YYNGEE. Trimming stripped 4 bases from V and 2 bases from J, with 9 bases between. This CDR3 comprises 13 residues. CDR3 amino acids: CASSPRLQETQYF. Written as DNA, the CDR3 is TGTGCCAGCAGCCCAAGGTTACAAGAGACCCAGTACTTC.

In its sample, this clone was seen a few times. One end of the junction fails to match germline, which may point to a read error. The chain couples TRBV7-7 to TRBJ2-3; D unclear. This CDR3 region has 14 residues. From germline, CDR1 is SSHAT and CDR2 FNYEAQ (reference sequence). Written as DNA, the CDR3 is TGTGCTAGCAGCTTACACGACAGCACAGATACGCAGTATTTT. Residues: CASSLHDSTDTQYF. Complete variable domain (other parts from reference TRBV7-7 and TRBJ2-3): GAGVSQSPRYKVTKRGQDVTLRCDPISSHATLYWYQQALGQGPEFLTYFNYEAQPDKSGLPSDRFSAERPEGSISTLTIQRTEQRDSAMYRCASSLHDSTDTQYFGPGTRLTVL.

Comments on this clone: Other DNA sequences of this sample code for an identical CDR3. The V and J genes are TRBV5-4 and TRBJ2-2, with 9 bases identical to TRBD2. Germline CDR1 is SGHNT and CDR2 is YYREEE (reference sequence). V was clipped by 3 bases and J by 4 bases; unmatched bases: 4. This CDR3 region has 15 residues. CDR3 in amino acids: CASSSGLAGTGELFF. CDR3 coding DNA: TGTGCCAGCAGCTCGGGACTAGCTGGCACCGGGGAGCTGTTTTTT.

The chain is built from TRBV10-3 and TRBJ1-5; possible D gene TRBD1, 5 bases. The V end was cut by 7 bases, the J end by 4 bases, with 14 bases between. CDR1 and CDR2 (germline): ENHRY, SYGVKD. The CDR3 covers 14 residues. The CDR3 protein is CAIKATPGNQPQHF. CDR3 nucleotides: TGTGCCATCAAAGCGACCCCAGGGAATCAGCCCCAGCATTTT.

J is TRBJ2-3 and V is TRBV7-6; the D gene is possibly TRBD2 (5 bases). This CDR3 region has 14 residues. From germline, CDR1 is SGHVS and CDR2 FNYEAQ. The germline V and J ends were trimmed by 0 bases and 6 bases, with 10 bases remaining between them. This CDR3 reads CASSLAGAGDTQYF. The CDR3 DNA reads as TGTGCCAGCAGCTTAGCGGGAGCTGGTGATACGCAGTATTTT.

This clone was detected a few times. V and J are TRBV5-1 and TRBJ2-4, with D possibly being TRBD1 or TRBD2 (5 bases each). Germline V gives CDR1 SGHRS, CDR2 YFSETQ. This CDR3 spans 16 amino acids. V was shortened by 4 bases and J by 2 bases, with 16 bases between the two germline ends. CDR3 in DNA: TGCGCCAGCAGCACCGGACAAGGGAGCCCCAAAAACATTCAGTACTTC. It is translated as CASSTGQGSPKNIQYF. The full variable domain, in which reference TRBV5-1 and TRBJ2-4 provide the parts outside the CDR3, is KAGVTQTPRYLIKTRGQQVTLSCSPISGHRSVSWYQQTPGQGLQFLFEYFSETQRNKGNFPGRFSGRQFSNSRSEMNVSTLELGDSALYLCASSTGQGSPKNIQYFGAGTRLSVL.

The V call is TRBV28, the J call TRBJ1-1; unclear D gene. From germline, CDR1 is MDHEN and CDR2 SYDVKM. The CDR3 covers 15 residues. Trimming cost V 4 bases and J 0 bases, with 12 bases left between them. CDR3 in amino acids: CASSYGSNMNTEAFF. DNA for the CDR3: TGTGCCAGCAGTTACGGCTCCAATATGAACACTGAAGCTTTCTTT.

V gene TRBV5-5 combines with J gene TRBJ1-5, with a tentative D call TRBD1 (5 bases). Germline lookup yields CDR1 SGHKS and CDR2 YYEKEE (reference sequence). Trimming left V 0 bases short and J 7 bases short, with 14 bases between. This CDR3 contains 15 residues. The CDR3 region is CASSLGAGEYQPQHF. The DNA for the CDR3 is TGTGCCAGCAGCTTGGGGGCGGGGGAGTACCAGCCCCAGCATTTT.

This sequence joins TRBV4-1 and TRBJ2-4; TRBD1 or TRBD2 may be the D gene (5 bases each). CDR3 length equals 15 residues. CDR1 is MGHRA, CDR2 YSYEKL, per germline. Trimming removed 2 bases from V and 6 bases from J, with 14 bases in between. The CDR3 DNA reads TGCGCCAGCAGCCAACCCCGGGACGGGCGAAACATTCAGTACTTC. This translates into CASSQPRDGRNIQYF.

The chain employs TRBV7-3 and TRBJ2-1, with TRBD1 matching 7 bases. The CDR3 loop spans 18 amino acids. The trim removed 5 bases at V and 4 bases at J, leaving 17 bases unmatched. The germline CDR1 and CDR2 sequences are SGHTA and FQGTGA. The CDR3 reads CASSPTAGTAISYNEQFF. For the CDR3, the DNA is TGTGCCAGCAGCCCAACGGCCGGGACAGCCATTTCTTACAATGAGCAGTTCTTC.

The chain employs TRBV28 and TRBJ1-4; TRBD1 agrees at 8 bases. Germline V CDR1 and CDR2: MDHEN, SYDVKM. This CDR3 region has 15 residues. V shed 3 bases and J 8 bases; nucleotides not matched to a gene: 8. CDR3 protein: CASSLYRQGFEKLFF. CDR3 DNA sequence: TGTGCCAGCAGTTTGTATCGACAGGGGTTCGAAAAACTGTTTTTT.

The chain combines TRBV7-2 with TRBJ1-3; D uncertain. Germline V gene lookup returns CDR1 SGHTA and CDR2 FQGNSA. V was trimmed by 0 bases and J by 0 bases, leaving 9 bases between them. This CDR3 region has 16 residues. The CDR3 reads CASSLATPRSGNTIYF. DNA of the CDR3: TGTGCCAGCAGCTTAGCGACGCCCCGCTCTGGAAACACCATATATTTT.

In this sample, this clone turned up once. Germline is not matched at one junction end, which may reflect a read error. The chain uses TRBV15 and TRBJ1-5; 7 bases are shared with TRBD1. Germline-derived CDR1 and CDR2 are LNHNV and YYDKDF (reference sequence). This CDR3 has 16 residues. The CDR3 region is CATSRALTGAGQPQHF. The DNA for the CDR3 is TGTGCCACCAGTAGAGCCCTCACAGGGGCAGGTCAGCCCCAGCATTTT.

V usage is TRBV5-1 and J usage is TRBJ2-7; TRBD1 might be the D (5 bases). This CDR3 has 14 amino acids. Per germline, CDR1 SGHRS and CDR2 YFSETQ. Trimming removed 0 bases from V and 3 bases from J, with 10 bases in between. CDR3 sequence reads: CASSLGQPDYEQYF. The CDR3 DNA follows: TGCGCCAGCAGCTTGGGACAGCCAGACTACGAGCAGTACTTC.

This chain links TRBV19 with TRBJ1-1; a weak D match, TRBD1 (5 bases). The germline gives CDR1 LNHDA, CDR2 SQIVND (reference sequence). The CDR3 is 14 amino acids. Trimming pared 6 bases from V and 10 bases from J, leaving 21 bases between. CDR3 loop: CASRPGTTELRAFF. For the CDR3, the DNA is TGTGCCAGTAGGCCCGGGACGACCGAATTGAGAGCTTTCTTT.

The chain couples TRBV18 to TRBJ1-1; D perhaps matches TRBD1 (6 bases). Per germline, CDR1 KGHSH and CDR2 LQKENI. This CDR3 has 15 residues. Trimming cost V 6 bases and J 3 bases, with 17 bases left between them. The CDR3 region has the DNA TGTGCCAGCTCGGGGTATGGGGGCTGGGACACTGAAGCTTTCTTT. Translation: CASSGYGGWDTEAFF.

The chain has TRBV19 and TRBJ2-5, with TRBD2 identical over 7 bases. The germline V gene has CDR1 LNHDA and CDR2 SQIVND (reference sequence). V lost 4 bases to trimming and J lost 5 bases; unmatched junction nucleotides: 10. The CDR3 consists of 15 residues. CDR3 residues: CASSKLTSTQETQYF. The CDR3 coding sequence is TGTGCCAGTAGTAAATTGACTAGCACACAGGAGACCCAGTACTTC.

Comment on this clone: This sample includes further DNA sequences coding for the same CDR3. The chain links TRBV18 to TRBJ2-5; tentatively, D is TRBD2 (5 bases). CDR1 is KGHSH, CDR2 LQKENI, per germline. This CDR3 spans 13 amino acids. V shed 2 bases and J shed 2 bases, with 6 bases lying between them. Here the CDR3 DNA reads TGTGCCAGCTCACCAAGCGGACAAGAGACCCAGTACTTC. The encoded protein is CASSPSGQETQYF.

This clone was observed once. The V gene is TRBV20-1, the J gene TRBJ2-5; unclear D gene. CDR3 size: 11 residues. The germline CDR1 and CDR2 sequences are DFQATT and SNEGSKA (reference sequence). Trimming took off 6 bases at V and 1 base at J, with 6 bases between the two ends. CDR3 protein: CSAQVQETQYF. The DNA for the CDR3 is TGCAGTGCGCAGGTCCAAGAGACCCAGTACTTC.